A selection of T cell receptor beta chains follows, all from one sample in a study of T cell responses to AZD1222 COVID-19 vaccine. Here immunoSEQ multiplex PCR was the method, and the copy in TCRdb shows in-frame clones only, minus some. The table has about 130,000 clones, 85% to 95% seen once. This sample comprised peripheral blood, obtained on day 0 of AZD1222 vaccination. These receptors were obtained from an adult in good health. Each CDR3 is given with its conserved first and last residue. Fields, in order: J gene, D gene, clone size, V gene, CDR3 protein, CDR3 DNA. D genes are given only for firm matches. Clone size is stated in some rows and not others, as once, few, many or a class when expanded.

TRBJ2-2 TRBD2 . TRBV3-1/TRBV3-2 CASSPKITTGLAGALNTGELFF TGTGCCAGCAGCCCGAAAATAACGACGGGACTAGCGGGAGCCCTGAACACCGGGGAGCTGTTTTTT
TRBJ1-1 TRBD1 . TRBV11-2 CASSLEPGGSEAFF TGTGCCAGCAGCTTAGAGCCAGGGGGGAGTGAAGCTTTCTTT
TRBJ1-1 TRBD1 . TRBV9 CASSVAPVPRTGGAFF TGTGCCAGCAGCGTAGCCCCAGTCCCCCGGACAGGGGGAGCTTTCTTT
TRBJ1-5 TRBD1 . TRBV19 CASSMRGQGSNQPQHF TGTGCCAGTAGTATGAGGGGGCAGGGCAGCAATCAGCCCCAGCATTTT
TRBJ1-4 . . TRBV4-1 CASSQNPVREKLFF TGCGCCAGCAGCCAAAATCCGGTTCGGGAAAAACTGTTTTTT
TRBJ1-2 . once TRBV5-8 CASSHSTTGAEGYTF TGTGCCAGCAGCCACAGCACGACGGGAGCAGAAGGCTACACCTTC
TRBJ1-1 . . TRBV10-3 CAISEGAGIQAFF TGTGCCATCAGTGAGGGAGCAGGGATCCAAGCTTTCTTT
TRBJ2-7 . . TRBV29-1 CSVGGHQAYEQYF TGCAGCGTGGGGGGACACCAGGCCTACGAGCAGTACTTC
TRBJ2-1 TRBD1 once TRBV6-5 CASLARTGTSDEQFF TGTGCCAGCCTGGCACGGACAGGGACCTCGGATGAGCAGTTCTTC
TRBJ1-1 TRBD1 . TRBV18 CASSPLFTGDYEAFF TGTGCCAGCTCACCACTGTTCACAGGGGATTATGAAGCTTTCTTT
TRBJ1-2 . . TRBV10-3 CAISGEGLINYGYTF TGTGCCATCAGTGGGGAGGGACTTATTAACTATGGCTACACCTTC
TRBJ1-1 TRBD1 . TRBV6-5 CASSSAVTGRRTEAFF TGTGCCAGCAGTTCCGCCGTGACAGGGCGTCGGACTGAAGCTTTCTTT
TRBJ2-1 . . TRBV19 CASSHRGEQFF TGTGCCAGTAGCCATAGGGGTGAGCAGTTCTTC
TRBJ2-7 . . TRBV5-4 CASSPWAHDYEQYF TGTGCCAGCAGCCCCTGGGCCCATGACTACGAGCAGTACTTC
TRBJ1-1 TRBD1 . TRBV19 CASRDRGKSTEAFF TGTGCCAGTAGGGACAGGGGGAAAAGCACTGAAGCTTTCTTT
TRBJ2-1 TRBD2 . TRBV9 CASSASGAYNEQFF TGTGCCAGCAGCGCCAGCGGGGCCTACAATGAGCAGTTCTTC
TRBJ2-2 TRBD2 . TRBV7-3 CASSLLAEGTGELFF TGTGCCAGCAGCCTCCTAGCGGAGGGCACCGGGGAGCTGTTTTTT
TRBJ1-2 . . TRBV30 CAWSVPGLGGYTF TGTGCCTGGAGTGTACCGGGCCTGGGGGGCTACACCTTC
TRBJ2-2 . . TRBV19 CASSIEEKAGELFF TGTGCCAGTAGTATAGAGGAGAAGGCCGGGGAGCTGTTTTTT
TRBJ1-2 . . TRBV7-2 CASSPSMAREGRFFGYTF TGTGCCAGCAGCCCATCTATGGCGAGAGAGGGCAGGTTCTTTGGCTACACCTTC
TRBJ1-1 . . TRBV6-5 CASSYVGGVAEAFF TGTGCCAGCAGTTACGTGGGTGGGGTCGCTGAAGCTTTCTTT
TRBJ1-5 . . TRBV18 CASSPAATNQPQHF TGTGCCAGCTCACCAGCGGCAACGAATCAGCCCCAGCATTTT
TRBJ2-3 TRBD2 once TRBV6-6 CASTPTSGRRADTQYF TGTGCCAGCACCCCCACTAGCGGGAGACGGGCAGATACGCAGTATTTT
TRBJ1-5 TRBD1 . TRBV19 CASSVHRGRQPQHF TGTGCCAGTAGTGTTCACAGGGGACGACAGCCCCAGCATTTT
TRBJ2-7 . . TRBV7-8 CASSSPPRGAHEQYF TGTGCCAGCAGCTCCCCCCCGAGGGGGGCCCACGAGCAGTACTTC
TRBJ2-7 TRBD1 . TRBV2 CASSLLLNDRGQHEQYF TGTGCCAGCAGTTTATTACTCAATGACAGGGGGCAACACGAGCAGTACTTC
TRBJ1-1 . . TRBV7-9 CASSSPAGNTEAFF TGTGCCAGCAGCTCCCCAGCGGGGAACACTGAAGCTTTCTTT
TRBJ1-1 . . TRBV4-1 CASSPTVNTEAFF TGCGCCAGCAGCCCCACGGTGAACACTGAAGCTTTCTTT
TRBJ1-5 TRBD1 . TRBV6-2/TRBV6-3 CASSSPRTGFQPQHF TGTGCCAGCAGTTCACCTCGGACAGGGTTTCAGCCCCAGCATTTT
TRBJ1-1 . . TRBV28 CASSLYGIPMNTEAFF TGTGCCAGCAGTTTATACGGGATTCCGATGAACACTGAAGCTTTCTTT
TRBJ2-7 . . TRBV5-8 CASSLGGYEQYF TGTGCCAGCAGCTTGGGGGGCTACGAGCAGTACTTC
TRBJ1-6 TRBD1 . TRBV28 CASSLPGQGTSPLHF TGTGCCAGCAGTTTACCGGGACAGGGAACTTCACCCCTCCACTTT
TRBJ2-1 . . TRBV21-1 CASSNPPRTGMGNEQFF TGTGCCAGCAGCAATCCACCCCGGACAGGGATGGGCAATGAGCAGTTCTTC
TRBJ2-5 TRBD2 . TRBV6-2/TRBV6-3 CASSTGTSDQETQYF TGTGCCAGCAGTACTGGGACTAGCGACCAAGAGACCCAGTACTTC
TRBJ2-5 . . TRBV20-1 CSAIVQETQYF TGCAGTGCTATTGTCCAAGAGACCCAGTACTTC
TRBJ2-1 TRBD2 once TRBV4-2 CASSQELLAGYNEQFF TGTGCCAGTAGCCAAGAACTTTTAGCGGGCTACAATGAGCAGTTCTTC
TRBJ2-4 TRBD2 . TRBV7-9 CASSLTLAGTINIQYF TGTGCCAGCAGCTTAACACTTGCCGGGACTATAAACATTCAGTACTTC
TRBJ1-1 . . TRBV4-2 CASSHRGVGSLEDTEAFF TGTGCCAGCAGCCACCGGGGAGTGGGGAGCCTGGAGGACACTGAAGCTTTCTTT
TRBJ2-7 TRBD1 . TRBV6-2/TRBV6-3 CAISRTGSYEQYF TGTGCCATCAGTAGGACAGGGTCCTACGAGCAGTACTTC
TRBJ1-1 . . TRBV19 CASSPQRASTEAFF TGTGCCAGTAGTCCTCAACGGGCTAGCACTGAAGCTTTCTTT
TRBJ1-2 TRBD1 once TRBV4-3 CASSQGGQGRSGYTF TGCGCCAGCAGCCAAGGAGGACAGGGGCGAAGTGGCTACACCTTC
TRBJ2-5 TRBD1 . TRBV7-7 CASSLAPDREETQYF TGTGCTAGCAGCTTAGCTCCGGACAGGGAAGAGACCCAGTACTTC
TRBJ1-5 . . TRBV30 CAWNGRDGQPQHF TGTGCCTGGAATGGGAGGGATGGTCAGCCCCAGCATTTT
TRBJ1-5 . . TRBV6-2/TRBV6-3 CASSYLWGAGANQPQHF TGTGCCAGCAGTTACTTGTGGGGCGCAGGTGCCAATCAGCCCCAGCATTTT
TRBJ2-3 TRBD2 . TRBV7-2 CASSVAGGPDTQYF TGTGCCAGCAGCGTAGCGGGGGGCCCAGATACGCAGTATTTT
TRBJ1-4 . . TRBV4-2 CASSQLGGHENEKLFF TGTGCCAGCAGCCAACTGGGGGGCCACGAAAATGAAAAACTGTTTTTT
TRBJ1-4 . . TRBV7-2 CASSEETTNEKLFF TGTGCCAGCAGTGAGGAAACAACTAATGAAAAACTGTTTTTT
TRBJ1-5 . . TRBV2 CASSQTQSNQPQHF TGTGCCAGCAGTCAGACACAGAGCAATCAGCCCCAGCATTTT
TRBJ2-7 TRBD2 . TRBV24-1 CATQGLAGAGEQYF TGTGCCACCCAGGGACTAGCGGGAGCGGGGGAGCAGTACTTC
TRBJ1-2 TRBD1 . TRBV18 CASSLGTATKQGYTF TGTGCCAGCTCACTAGGGACAGCTACGAAACAGGGCTACACCTTC
TRBJ2-1 . . TRBV6-5 CASSYRADPLGEQFF TGTGCCAGCAGTTACAGGGCGGACCCCCTAGGTGAGCAGTTCTTC
TRBJ2-2 . once TRBV11-3 CASSLGATSVPGELFF TGTGCCAGCAGCTTAGGGGCCACTAGTGTTCCCGGGGAGCTGTTTTTT
TRBJ1-2 . . TRBV29-1 CSVGGSSYGYTF TGCAGCGTTGGGGGTTCCTCCTATGGCTACACCTTC
TRBJ2-3 . . TRBV7-9 CASSLRRDTQYF TGTGCCAGCAGCCTCAGGAGGGATACGCAGTATTTT
TRBJ1-1 . . TRBV12-5 CASGLASQATEAFF TGTGCTAGTGGACTGGCGTCACAGGCCACTGAAGCTTTCTTT
TRBJ1-1 . . TRBV18 CASSPPPGFTEAFF TGTGCCAGCTCACCACCGCCTGGGTTCACTGAAGCTTTCTTT
TRBJ1-6 . . TRBV30 CAWRGEGTYNSPLHF TGTGCCTGGAGGGGGGAAGGAACCTATAATTCACCCCTCCACTTT
TRBJ2-7 . . TRBV5-6 CASSIPGRISYEQYF TGTGCCAGCAGCATTCCGGGACGGATCTCCTACGAGCAGTACTTC
TRBJ1-5 . . TRBV24-1 CATSDTGQSNQPQHF TGTGCCACCAGTGACACCGGACAGAGCAATCAGCCCCAGCATTTT